The T cell receptor (beta chain) under discussion was sequenced for a study of OX40 agonist ivuxolimab in advanced cancers. Researchers took blood at baseline, on cycle 4 day 1, and on cycle 7 day 1. From germline, CDR1 is MNHEY and CDR2 SMNVEV (reference sequence). The V segment lost 2 bases and the J segment 9 bases; nucleotides outside the gene matches: 2. The CDR3 extends over 12 amino acids. Clones were sequenced by immunoSEQ multiplex PCR, and TCRdb holds only the in-frame ones, with some missing. The sample lists about 82,000 clones, 70% to 90% seen once, with 7% to 8.5% in the top ten. Sequences were derived from CD4+ or CD8+ T cells sorted from blood, sampled in a trial of the OX40 agonist ivuxolimab. The chain joins TRBV27 to TRBJ2-3, with 7 bases that match TRBD2. This sequence originates from an adult with an advanced solid tumor such as melanoma, head and neck, liver or kidney cancer. This CDR3 is CASSLVAGTQYF. CDR3 DNA sequence: TGTGCCAGCAGTTTAGTAGCGGGCACGCAGTATTTT.